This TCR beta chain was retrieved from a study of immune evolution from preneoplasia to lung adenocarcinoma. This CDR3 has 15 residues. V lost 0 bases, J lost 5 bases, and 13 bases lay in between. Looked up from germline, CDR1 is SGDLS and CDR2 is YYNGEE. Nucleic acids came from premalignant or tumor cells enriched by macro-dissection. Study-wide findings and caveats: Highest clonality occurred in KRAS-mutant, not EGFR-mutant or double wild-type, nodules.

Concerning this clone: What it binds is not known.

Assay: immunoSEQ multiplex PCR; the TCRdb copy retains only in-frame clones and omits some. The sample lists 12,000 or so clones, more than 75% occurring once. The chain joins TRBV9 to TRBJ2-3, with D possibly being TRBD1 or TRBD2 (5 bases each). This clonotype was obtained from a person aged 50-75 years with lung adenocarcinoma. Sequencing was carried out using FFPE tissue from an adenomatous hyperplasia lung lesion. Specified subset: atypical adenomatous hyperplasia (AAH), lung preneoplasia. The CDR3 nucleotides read TGTGCCAGCAGCGTAGTGGTAGGGGCGGGAGATACGCAGTATTTT. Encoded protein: CASSVVVGAGDTQYF.